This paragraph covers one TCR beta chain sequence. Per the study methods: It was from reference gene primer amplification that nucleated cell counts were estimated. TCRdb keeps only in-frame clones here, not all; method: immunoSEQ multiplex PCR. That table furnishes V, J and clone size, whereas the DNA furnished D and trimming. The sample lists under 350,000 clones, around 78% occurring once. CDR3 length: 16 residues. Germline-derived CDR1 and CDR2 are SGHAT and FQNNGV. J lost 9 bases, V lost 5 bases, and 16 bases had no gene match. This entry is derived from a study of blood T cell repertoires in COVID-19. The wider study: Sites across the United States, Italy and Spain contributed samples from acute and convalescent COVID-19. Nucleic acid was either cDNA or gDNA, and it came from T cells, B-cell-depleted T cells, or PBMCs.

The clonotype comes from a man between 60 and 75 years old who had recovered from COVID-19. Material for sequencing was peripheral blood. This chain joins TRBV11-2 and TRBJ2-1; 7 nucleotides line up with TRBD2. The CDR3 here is CASSIRPGGRVGEQFF. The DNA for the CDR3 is TGTGCCAGCAGCATCCGGCCGGGAGGAAGGGTGGGTGAGCAGTTCTTC.